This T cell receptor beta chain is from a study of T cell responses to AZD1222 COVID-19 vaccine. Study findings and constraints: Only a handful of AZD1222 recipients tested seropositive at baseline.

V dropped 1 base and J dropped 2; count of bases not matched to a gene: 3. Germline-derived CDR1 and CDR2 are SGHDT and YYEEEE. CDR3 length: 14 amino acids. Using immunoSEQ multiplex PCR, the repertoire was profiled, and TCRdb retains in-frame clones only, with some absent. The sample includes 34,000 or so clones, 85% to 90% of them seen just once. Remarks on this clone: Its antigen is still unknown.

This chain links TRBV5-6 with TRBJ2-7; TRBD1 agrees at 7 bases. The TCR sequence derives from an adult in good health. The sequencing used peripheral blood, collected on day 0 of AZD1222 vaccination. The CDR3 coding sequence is TGTGCCAGCAGCTTGAGGGACAGAGCCTACGAGCAGTACTTC. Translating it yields CASSLRDRAYEQYF. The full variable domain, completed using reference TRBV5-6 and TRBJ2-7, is DAGVTQSPTHLIKTRGQQVTLRCSPKSGHDTVSWYQQALGQGPQFIFQYYEEEERQRGNFPDRFSGHQFPNYSSELNVNALLLGDSALYLCASSLRDRAYEQYFGPGTRLTVT.